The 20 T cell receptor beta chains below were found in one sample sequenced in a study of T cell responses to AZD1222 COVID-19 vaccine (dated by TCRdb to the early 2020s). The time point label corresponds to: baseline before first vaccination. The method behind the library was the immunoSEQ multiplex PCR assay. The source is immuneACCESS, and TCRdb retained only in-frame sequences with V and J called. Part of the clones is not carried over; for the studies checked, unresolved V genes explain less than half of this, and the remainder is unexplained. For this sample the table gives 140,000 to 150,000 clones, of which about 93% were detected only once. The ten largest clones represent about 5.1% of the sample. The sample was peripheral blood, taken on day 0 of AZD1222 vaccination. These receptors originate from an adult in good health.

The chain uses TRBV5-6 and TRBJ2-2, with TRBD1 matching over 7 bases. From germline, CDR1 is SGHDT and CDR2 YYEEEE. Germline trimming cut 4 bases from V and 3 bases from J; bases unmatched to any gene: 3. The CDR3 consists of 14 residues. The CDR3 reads CASSTQGDTGELFF. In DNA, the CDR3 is TGTGCCAGCAGCACCCAGGGGGACACCGGGGAGCTGTTTTTT.

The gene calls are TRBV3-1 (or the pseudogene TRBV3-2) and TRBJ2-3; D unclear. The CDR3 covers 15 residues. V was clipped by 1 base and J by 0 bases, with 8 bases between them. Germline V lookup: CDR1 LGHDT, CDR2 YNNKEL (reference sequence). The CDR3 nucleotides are TGTGCCAGCAGCCAAGGGTGGCTTAGCACAGATACGCAGTATTTT. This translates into CASSQGWLSTDTQYF.

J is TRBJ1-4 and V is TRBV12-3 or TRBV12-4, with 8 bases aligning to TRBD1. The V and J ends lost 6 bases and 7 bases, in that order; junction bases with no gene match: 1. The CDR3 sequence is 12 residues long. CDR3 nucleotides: TGTGCCAGCAGAACAGGGGGTGAAAAACTGTTTTTT. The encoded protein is CASRTGGEKLFF.

CDR3 sequence reads: CASSESTDTQYF. The CDR3 bases are TGTGCCAGCAGTGAATCAACAGATACGCAGTATTTT. This sequence joins TRBV25-1 and TRBJ2-3; D uncertain. The germline gives CDR1 MGHDK, CDR2 SYGVNS. The length of the CDR3 is 12 residues. Trimming shortened V by 1 base and J by 3 bases, and 2 bases separated the two germline ends. Together with reference TRBV25-1 and TRBJ2-3, the CDR3 gives the full variable domain: EADIYQTPRYLVIGTGKKITLECSQTMGHDKMYWYQQDPGMELHLIHYSYGVNSTEKGDLSSESTVSRIRTEHFPLTLESARPSHTSQYLCASSESTDTQYFGPGTRLTVL.

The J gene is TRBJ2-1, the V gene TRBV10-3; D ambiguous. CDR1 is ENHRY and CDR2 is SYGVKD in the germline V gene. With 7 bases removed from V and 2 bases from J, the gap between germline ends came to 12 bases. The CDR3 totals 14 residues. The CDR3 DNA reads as TGTGCCATCAAGCGCGAGTCCCCCTACAATGAGCAGTTCTTC. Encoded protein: CAIKRESPYNEQFF.

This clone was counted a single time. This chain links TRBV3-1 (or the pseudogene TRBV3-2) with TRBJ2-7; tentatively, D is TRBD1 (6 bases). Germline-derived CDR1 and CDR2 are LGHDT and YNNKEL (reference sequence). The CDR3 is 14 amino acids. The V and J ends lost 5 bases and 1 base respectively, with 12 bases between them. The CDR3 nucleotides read TGTGCCAGCAGCGACACAGGGATTTCCTACGAGCAGTACTTC. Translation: CASSDTGISYEQYF.

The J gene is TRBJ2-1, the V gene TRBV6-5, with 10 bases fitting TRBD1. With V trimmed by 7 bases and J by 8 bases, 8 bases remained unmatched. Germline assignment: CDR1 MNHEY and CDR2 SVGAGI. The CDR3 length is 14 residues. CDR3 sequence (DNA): TGTGCCAGCACCCGACAGGGGGCAGGGGATGAGCAGTTCTTC. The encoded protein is CASTRQGAGDEQFF.

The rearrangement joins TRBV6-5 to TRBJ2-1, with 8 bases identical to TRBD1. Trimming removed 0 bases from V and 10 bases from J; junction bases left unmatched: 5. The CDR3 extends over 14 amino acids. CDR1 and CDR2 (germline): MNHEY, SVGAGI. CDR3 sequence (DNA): TGTGCCAGCAGTTACTCGGGGTGGGACAGGGAGCAGTTCTTC. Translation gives CASSYSGWDREQFF.

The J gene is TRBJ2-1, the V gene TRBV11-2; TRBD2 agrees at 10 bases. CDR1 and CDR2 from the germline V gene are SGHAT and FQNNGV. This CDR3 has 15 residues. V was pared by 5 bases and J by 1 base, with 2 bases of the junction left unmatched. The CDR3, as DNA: TGTGCCAGCAGCCCGACTAGCGGGTCCTACAATGAGCAGTTCTTC. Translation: CASSPTSGSYNEQFF.

The CDR3, as DNA: TGCGCCAGCAGCTTGGCCGTGGGGACGGAGACCCAGTACTTC. Residues: CASSLAVGTETQYF. The chain combines TRBV5-1 with TRBJ2-5, with D perhaps given as TRBD1 or TRBD2 (5 bases each). The CDR3 contains 14 residues. Trimming took off 0 bases at V and 5 bases at J, with 11 bases between the two ends. The germline V gene encodes CDR1 SGHRS and CDR2 YFSETQ.

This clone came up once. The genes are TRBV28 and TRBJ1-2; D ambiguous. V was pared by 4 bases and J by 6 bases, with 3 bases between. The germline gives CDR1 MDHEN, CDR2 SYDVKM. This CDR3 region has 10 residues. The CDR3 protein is CASSSHGYTF. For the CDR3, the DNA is TGTGCCAGCAGTTCCCATGGCTACACCTTC.

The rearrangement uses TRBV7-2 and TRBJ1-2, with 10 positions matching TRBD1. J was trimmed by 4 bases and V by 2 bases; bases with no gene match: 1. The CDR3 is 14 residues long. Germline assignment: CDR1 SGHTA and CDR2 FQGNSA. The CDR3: CASSLRTGGYGYTF. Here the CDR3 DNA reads TGTGCCAGCAGCTTACGGACAGGGGGCTATGGCTACACCTTC.

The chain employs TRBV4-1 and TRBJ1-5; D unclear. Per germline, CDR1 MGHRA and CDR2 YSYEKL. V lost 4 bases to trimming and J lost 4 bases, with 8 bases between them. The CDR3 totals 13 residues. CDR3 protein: CASSLTLNQPQHF. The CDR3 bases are TGCGCCAGCAGCCTGACACTGAATCAGCCCCAGCATTTT.

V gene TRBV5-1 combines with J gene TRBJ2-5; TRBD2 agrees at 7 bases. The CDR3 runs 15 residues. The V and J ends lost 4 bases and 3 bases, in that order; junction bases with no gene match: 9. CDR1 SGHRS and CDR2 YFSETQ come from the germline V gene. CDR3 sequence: CASSPGGLAEETQYF. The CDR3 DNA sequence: TGCGCCAGCAGCCCTGGTGGGCTAGCGGAAGAGACCCAGTACTTC.

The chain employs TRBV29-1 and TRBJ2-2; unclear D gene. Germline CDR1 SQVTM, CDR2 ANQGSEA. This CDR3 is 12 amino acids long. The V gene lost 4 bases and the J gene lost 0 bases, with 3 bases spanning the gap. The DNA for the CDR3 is TGCAGCGTTGGGGCGAACACCGGGGAGCTGTTTTTT. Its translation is CSVGANTGELFF.

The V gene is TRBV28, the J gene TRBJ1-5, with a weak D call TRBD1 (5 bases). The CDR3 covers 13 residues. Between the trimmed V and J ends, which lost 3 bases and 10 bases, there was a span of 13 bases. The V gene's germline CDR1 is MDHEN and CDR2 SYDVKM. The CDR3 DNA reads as TGTGCCAGCAGTTTGGGGCTCCCCGTCCCCCAGCATTTT. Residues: CASSLGLPVPQHF.

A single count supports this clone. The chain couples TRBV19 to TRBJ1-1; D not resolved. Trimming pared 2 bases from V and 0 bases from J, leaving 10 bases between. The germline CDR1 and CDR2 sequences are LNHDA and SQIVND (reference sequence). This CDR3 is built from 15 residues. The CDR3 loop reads CASSILSSMNTEAFF. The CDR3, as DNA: TGTGCCAGTAGTATACTCAGCTCGATGAACACTGAAGCTTTCTTT.

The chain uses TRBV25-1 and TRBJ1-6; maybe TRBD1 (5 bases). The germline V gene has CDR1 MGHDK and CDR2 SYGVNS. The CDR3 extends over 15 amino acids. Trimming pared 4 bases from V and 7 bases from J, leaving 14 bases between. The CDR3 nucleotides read TGTGCCAGCAGTGGTGAAAGGGGCTCCAATTCACCCCTCCACTTT. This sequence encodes CASSGERGSNSPLHF.

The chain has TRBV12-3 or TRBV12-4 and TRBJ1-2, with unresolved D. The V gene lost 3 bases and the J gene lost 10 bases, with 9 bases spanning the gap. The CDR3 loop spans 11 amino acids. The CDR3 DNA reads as TGTGCCAGCAGTTTGTTCGGATCCTACACCTTC. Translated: CASSLFGSYTF.

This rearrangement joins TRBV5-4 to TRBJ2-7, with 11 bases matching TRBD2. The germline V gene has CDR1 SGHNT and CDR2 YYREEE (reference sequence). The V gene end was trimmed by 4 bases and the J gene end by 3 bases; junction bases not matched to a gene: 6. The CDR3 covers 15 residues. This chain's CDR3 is CASSHGTSGHYEQYF. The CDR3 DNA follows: TGTGCCAGCAGCCACGGGACTAGCGGCCACTACGAGCAGTACTTC.